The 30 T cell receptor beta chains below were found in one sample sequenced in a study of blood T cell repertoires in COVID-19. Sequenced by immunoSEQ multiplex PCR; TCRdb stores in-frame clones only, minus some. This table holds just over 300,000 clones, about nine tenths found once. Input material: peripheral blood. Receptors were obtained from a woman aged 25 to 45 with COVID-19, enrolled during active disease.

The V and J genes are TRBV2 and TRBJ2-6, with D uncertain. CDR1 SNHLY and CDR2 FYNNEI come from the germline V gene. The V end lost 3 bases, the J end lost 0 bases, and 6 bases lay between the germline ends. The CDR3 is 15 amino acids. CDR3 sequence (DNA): TGTGCCAGCAGTGACCCCAGCTCTGGGGCCAACGTCCTGACTTTC. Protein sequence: CASSDPSSGANVLTF. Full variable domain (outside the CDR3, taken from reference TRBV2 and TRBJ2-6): EPEVTQTPSHQVTQMGQEVILRCVPISNHLYFYWYRQILGQKVEFLVSFYNNEISEKSEIFDDQFSVERPDGSNFTLKIRSTKLEDSAMYFCASSDPSSGANVLTFGAGSRLTVL.

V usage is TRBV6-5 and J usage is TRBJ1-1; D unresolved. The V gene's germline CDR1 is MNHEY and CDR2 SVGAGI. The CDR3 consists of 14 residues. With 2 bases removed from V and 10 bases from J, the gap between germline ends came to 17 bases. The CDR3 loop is CASSYGVSRAPAFF. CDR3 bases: TGTGCCAGCAGTTACGGCGTTTCGCGGGCTCCAGCTTTCTTT.

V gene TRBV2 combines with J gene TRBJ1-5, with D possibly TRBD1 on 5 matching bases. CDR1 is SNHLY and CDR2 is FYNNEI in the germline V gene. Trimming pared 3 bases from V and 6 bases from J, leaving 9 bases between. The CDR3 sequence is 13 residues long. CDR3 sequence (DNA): TGTGCCAGCAGTGACAGGGAGGCTCAGCCCCAGCATTTT. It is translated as CASSDREAQPQHF.

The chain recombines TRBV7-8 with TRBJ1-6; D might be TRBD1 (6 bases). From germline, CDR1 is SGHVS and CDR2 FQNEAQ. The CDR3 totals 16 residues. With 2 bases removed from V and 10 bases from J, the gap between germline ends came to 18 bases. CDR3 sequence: CASSLLQGPVGSPLHF. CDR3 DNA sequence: TGTGCCAGCAGCTTACTACAGGGCCCGGTTGGATCACCCCTCCACTTT. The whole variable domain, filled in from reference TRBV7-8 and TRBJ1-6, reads GAGVSQSPRYKVAKRGQDVALRCDPISGHVSLFWYQQALGQGPEFLTYFQNEAQLDKSGLPSDRFFAERPEGSVSTLKIQRTQQEDSAVYLCASSLLQGPVGSPLHFGNGTRLTVT.

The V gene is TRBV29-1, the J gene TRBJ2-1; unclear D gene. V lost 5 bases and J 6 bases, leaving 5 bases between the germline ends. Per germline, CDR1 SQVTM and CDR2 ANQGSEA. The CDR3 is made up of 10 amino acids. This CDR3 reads CSVISNEQFF. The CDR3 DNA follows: TGCAGCGTTATCTCCAATGAGCAGTTCTTC.

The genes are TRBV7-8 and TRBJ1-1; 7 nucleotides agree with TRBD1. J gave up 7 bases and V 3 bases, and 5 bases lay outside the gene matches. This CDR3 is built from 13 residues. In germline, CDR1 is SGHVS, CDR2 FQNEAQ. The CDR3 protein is CASSFAGGGEAFF. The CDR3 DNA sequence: TGTGCCAGCAGCTTCGCAGGGGGTGGTGAAGCTTTCTTT.

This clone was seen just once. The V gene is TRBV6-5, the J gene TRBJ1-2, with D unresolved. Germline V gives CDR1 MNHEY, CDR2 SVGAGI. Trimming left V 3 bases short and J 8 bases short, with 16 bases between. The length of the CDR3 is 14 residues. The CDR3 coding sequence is TGTGCCAGCAGTTATAAAGGCCGGACGGGGGGCTACACCTTC. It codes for CASSYKGRTGGYTF.

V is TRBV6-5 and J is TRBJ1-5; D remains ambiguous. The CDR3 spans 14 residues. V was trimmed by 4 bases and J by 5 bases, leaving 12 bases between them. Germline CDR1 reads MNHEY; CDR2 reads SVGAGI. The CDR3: CASSSEGTDQPQHF. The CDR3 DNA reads TGTGCCAGCAGTTCCGAGGGAACCGATCAGCCCCAGCATTTT.

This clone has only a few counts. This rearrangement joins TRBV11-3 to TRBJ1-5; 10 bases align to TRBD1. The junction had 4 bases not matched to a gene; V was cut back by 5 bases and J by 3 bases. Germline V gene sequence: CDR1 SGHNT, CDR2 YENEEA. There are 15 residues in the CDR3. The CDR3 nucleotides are TGTGCCAGCAGCCGGGGACAGGGGAACAATCAGCCCCAGCATTTT. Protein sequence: CASSRGQGNNQPQHF.

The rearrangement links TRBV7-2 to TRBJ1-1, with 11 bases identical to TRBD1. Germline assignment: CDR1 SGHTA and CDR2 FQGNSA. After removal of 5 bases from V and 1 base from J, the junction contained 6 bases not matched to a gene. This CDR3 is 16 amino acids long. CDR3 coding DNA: TGTGCCAGCAGCGCCCCCGGGACAGGGGGGAACACTGAAGCTTTCTTT. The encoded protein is CASSAPGTGGNTEAFF.

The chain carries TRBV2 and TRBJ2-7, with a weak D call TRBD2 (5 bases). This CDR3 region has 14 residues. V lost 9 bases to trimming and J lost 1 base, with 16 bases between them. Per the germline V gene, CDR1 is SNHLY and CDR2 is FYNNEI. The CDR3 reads CARGDGEGSYEQYF. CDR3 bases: TGTGCCAGAGGTGACGGGGAAGGGTCCTACGAGCAGTACTTC. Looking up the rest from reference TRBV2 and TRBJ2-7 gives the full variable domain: EPEVTQTPSHQVTQMGQEVILRCVPISNHLYFYWYRQILGQKVEFLVSFYNNEISEKSEIFDDQFSVERPDGSNFTLKIRSTKLEDSAMYFCARGDGEGSYEQYFGPGTRLTVT.

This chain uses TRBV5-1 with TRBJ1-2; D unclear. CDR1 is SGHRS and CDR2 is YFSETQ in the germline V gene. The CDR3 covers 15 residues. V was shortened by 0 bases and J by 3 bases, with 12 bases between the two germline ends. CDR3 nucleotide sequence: TGCGCCAGCAGCTTGGTCCCGCAGAGGGACTATGGCTACACCTTC. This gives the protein CASSLVPQRDYGYTF.

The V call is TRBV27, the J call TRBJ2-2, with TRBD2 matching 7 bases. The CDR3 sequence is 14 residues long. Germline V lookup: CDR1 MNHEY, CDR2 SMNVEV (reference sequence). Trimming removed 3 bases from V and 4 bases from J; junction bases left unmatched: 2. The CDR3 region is CASSFGGFTGELFF. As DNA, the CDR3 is TGTGCCAGCAGTTTCGGGGGGTTCACCGGGGAGCTGTTTTTT.

The CDR3 here is CASSEAQRGVETQYF. The CDR3 DNA reads TGTGCCAGCAGCGAAGCACAGCGGGGGGTAGAGACCCAGTACTTC. V and J are TRBV7-2 and TRBJ2-5; 9 bases are a match to TRBD2. The CDR3 contains 15 residues. CDR1 SGHTA and CDR2 FQGNSA come from the germline V gene. V was clipped by 5 bases and J by 4 bases; unmatched bases: 8.

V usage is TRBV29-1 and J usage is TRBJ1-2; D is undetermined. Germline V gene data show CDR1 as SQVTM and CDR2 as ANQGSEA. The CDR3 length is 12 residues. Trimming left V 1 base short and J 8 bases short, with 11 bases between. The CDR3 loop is CSVEGPDLGYTF. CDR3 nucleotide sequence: TGCAGCGTTGAAGGTCCAGACTTGGGCTACACCTTC.

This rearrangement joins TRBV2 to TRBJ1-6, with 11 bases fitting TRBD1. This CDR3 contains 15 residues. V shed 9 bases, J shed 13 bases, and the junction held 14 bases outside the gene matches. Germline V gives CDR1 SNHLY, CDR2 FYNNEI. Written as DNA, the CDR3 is TGTGCCAGTCGGCCCGGGACAGGGGGTATAGGGCCCCTCCACTTT. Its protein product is CASRPGTGGIGPLHF.

CDR3 residues: CASSVMGGSETQYF. CDR3 nucleotides: TGTGCCAGCAGCGTAATGGGAGGGAGTGAGACCCAGTACTTC. The chain carries TRBV9 and TRBJ2-5; 7 positions match TRBD2. The V gene's germline CDR1 is SGDLS and CDR2 YYNGEE. This CDR3 is 14 amino acids long. The V segment lost 1 base and the J segment 5 bases; nucleotides outside the gene matches: 5.

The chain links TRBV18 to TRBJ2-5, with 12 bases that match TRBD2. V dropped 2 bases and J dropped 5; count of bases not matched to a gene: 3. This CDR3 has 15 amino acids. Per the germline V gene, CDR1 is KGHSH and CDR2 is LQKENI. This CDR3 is CASSPRLAGEETQYF. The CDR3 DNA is TGTGCCAGCTCACCAAGACTAGCGGGGGAGGAGACCCAGTACTTC.

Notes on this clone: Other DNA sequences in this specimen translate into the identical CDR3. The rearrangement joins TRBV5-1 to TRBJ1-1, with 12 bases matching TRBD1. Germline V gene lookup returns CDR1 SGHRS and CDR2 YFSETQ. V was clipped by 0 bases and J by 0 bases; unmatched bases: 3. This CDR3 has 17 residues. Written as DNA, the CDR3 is TGCGCCAGCAGCTTGGGGGACAGGGGGCTATTGAACACTGAAGCTTTCTTT. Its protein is CASSLGDRGLLNTEAFF. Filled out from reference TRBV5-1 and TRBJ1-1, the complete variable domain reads KAGVTQTPRYLIKTRGQQVTLSCSPISGHRSVSWYQQTPGQGLQFLFEYFSETQRNKGNFPGRFSGRQFSNSRSEMNVSTLELGDSALYLCASSLGDRGLLNTEAFFGQGTRLTVV.

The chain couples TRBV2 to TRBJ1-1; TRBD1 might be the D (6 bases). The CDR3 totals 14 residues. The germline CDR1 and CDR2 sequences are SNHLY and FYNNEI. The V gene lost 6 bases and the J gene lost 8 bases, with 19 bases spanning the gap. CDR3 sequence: CASRVDSRKQEAFF. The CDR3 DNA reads TGTGCCAGCAGAGTGGACAGCAGAAAACAAGAAGCTTTCTTT. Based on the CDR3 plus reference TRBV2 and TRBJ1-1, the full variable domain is EPEVTQTPSHQVTQMGQEVILRCVPISNHLYFYWYRQILGQKVEFLVSFYNNEISEKSEIFDDQFSVERPDGSNFTLKIRSTKLEDSAMYFCASRVDSRKQEAFFGQGTRLTVV.

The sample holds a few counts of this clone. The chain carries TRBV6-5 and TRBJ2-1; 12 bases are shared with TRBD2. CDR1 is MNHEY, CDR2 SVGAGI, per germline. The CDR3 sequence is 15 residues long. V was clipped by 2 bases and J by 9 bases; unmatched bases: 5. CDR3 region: CASSYKASGGVEQFF. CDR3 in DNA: TGTGCCAGCAGTTACAAGGCTAGCGGGGGGGTTGAGCAGTTCTTC.

CDR3 in amino acids: CASSWTENQPQHF. CDR3 sequence (DNA): TGTGCCAGCAGCTGGACAGAAAATCAGCCCCAGCATTTT. The V gene is TRBV2, the J gene TRBJ1-5; D perhaps matches TRBD1 (6 bases). The V gene's germline CDR1 is SNHLY and CDR2 FYNNEI. Trimming shortened V by 6 bases and J by 4 bases, and 10 bases separated the two germline ends. This CDR3 spans 13 amino acids.

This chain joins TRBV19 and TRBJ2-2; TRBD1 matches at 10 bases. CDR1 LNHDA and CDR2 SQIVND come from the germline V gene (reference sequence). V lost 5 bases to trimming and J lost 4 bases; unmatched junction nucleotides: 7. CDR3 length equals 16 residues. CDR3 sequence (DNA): TGTGCCAGTAGTTCGGACAGGGGGTATGGCACCGGGGAGCTGTTTTTT. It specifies CASSSDRGYGTGELFF. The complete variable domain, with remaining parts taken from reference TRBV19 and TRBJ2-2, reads DGGITQSPKYLFRKEGQNVTLSCEQNLNHDAMYWYRQDPGQGLRLIYYSQIVNDFQKGDIAEGYSVSREKKESFPLTVTSAQKNPTAFYLCASSSDRGYGTGELFFGEGSRLTVL.

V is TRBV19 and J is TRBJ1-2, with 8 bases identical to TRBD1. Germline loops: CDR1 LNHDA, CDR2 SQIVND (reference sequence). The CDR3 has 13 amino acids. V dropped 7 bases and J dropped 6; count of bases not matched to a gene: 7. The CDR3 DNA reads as TGTGCCAGTACCCCTCAGGGGGCGCATGGCTACACCTTC. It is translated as CASTPQGAHGYTF.

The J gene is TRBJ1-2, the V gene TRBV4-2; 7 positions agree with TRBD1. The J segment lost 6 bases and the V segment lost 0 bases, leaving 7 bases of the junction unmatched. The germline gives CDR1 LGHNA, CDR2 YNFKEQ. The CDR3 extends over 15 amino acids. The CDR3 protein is CASSQEPRDRDGYTF. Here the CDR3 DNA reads TGTGCCAGCAGCCAAGAACCCCGGGACAGAGATGGCTACACCTTC.

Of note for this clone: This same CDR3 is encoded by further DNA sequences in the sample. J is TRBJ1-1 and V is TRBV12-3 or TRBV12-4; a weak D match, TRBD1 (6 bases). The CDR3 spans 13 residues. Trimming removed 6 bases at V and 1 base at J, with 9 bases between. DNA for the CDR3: TGTGCCAGCAGAAAGACAGGGAACACTGAAGCTTTCTTT. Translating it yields CASRKTGNTEAFF.

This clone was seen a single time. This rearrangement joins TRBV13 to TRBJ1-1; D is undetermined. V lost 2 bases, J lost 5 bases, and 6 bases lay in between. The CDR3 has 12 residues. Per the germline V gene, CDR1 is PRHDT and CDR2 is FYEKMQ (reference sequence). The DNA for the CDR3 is TGTGCCAGCAGCTTAAAGGAGACTGAAGCTTTCTTT. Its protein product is CASSLKETEAFF.

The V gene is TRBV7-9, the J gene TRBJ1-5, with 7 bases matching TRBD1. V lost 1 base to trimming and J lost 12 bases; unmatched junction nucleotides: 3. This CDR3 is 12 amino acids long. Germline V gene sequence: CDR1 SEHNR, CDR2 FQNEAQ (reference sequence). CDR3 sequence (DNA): TGTGCCAGCAGCTTAGGCGACAGGGTCCAGCATTTT. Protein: CASSLGDRVQHF.

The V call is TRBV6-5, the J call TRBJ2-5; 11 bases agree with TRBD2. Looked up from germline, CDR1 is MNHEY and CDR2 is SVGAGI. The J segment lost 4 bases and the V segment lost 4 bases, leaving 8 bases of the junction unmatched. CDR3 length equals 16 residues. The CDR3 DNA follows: TGTGCCAGCAGTTCCTCCGGGACTAGCGGATCAGAGACCCAGTACTTC. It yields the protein CASSSSGTSGSETQYF.

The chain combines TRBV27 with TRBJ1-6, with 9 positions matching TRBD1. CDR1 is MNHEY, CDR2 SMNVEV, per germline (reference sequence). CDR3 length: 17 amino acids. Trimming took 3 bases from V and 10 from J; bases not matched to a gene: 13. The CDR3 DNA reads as TGTGCCAGCAGTTTTTTTTGGGACAGGGCCCTCACCTCACCCCTCCACTTT. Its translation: CASSFFWDRALTSPLHF.